Shown below are 20 T cell receptor beta chains from a single sample sequenced in a study of vaccination effects on CD4 cells after COVID-19. These receptors are not linked to any known antigen. Assay used: immunoSEQ multiplex PCR; TCRdb lists only in-frame clones, some missing. Of around 50,000 clones listed, more than 75% are singletons. The authors isolated CD4+ T cells after around 9 days of culture. The starting material was CD4+ T cells from PBMCs cultured without peptide, obtained before COVID-19 vaccination. All receptors derive from a human donor who had a prior SARS-CoV-2 infection.

This chain uses TRBV5-1 with TRBJ2-7; D possibly corresponds to TRBD1 (6 bases). Germline loops: CDR1 SGHRS, CDR2 YFSETQ. V was pared by 2 bases and J by 7 bases, with 16 bases between. The CDR3 is 14 residues long. The CDR3 spells CASSLSQGSREQYF. The CDR3 DNA is TGCGCCAGCAGCTTATCGCAGGGGAGTAGGGAGCAGTACTTC.

In nucleotides, the CDR3 is TGTGCCAGCAGTGGGGGTATGCAGGGGGGCCGCCCAAATTCACCCCTCCACTTT. Translating it yields CASSGGMQGGRPNSPLHF. The chain has TRBV6-1 and TRBJ1-6, with 7 bases identical to TRBD1. Germline assignment: CDR1 MNHNS and CDR2 SASEGT. J gave up 7 bases and V 4 bases, and 16 bases lay outside the gene matches. The CDR3 contains 18 residues.

This chain's CDR3 is CASSPETNSGANVLTF. DNA of the CDR3: TGTGCCAGCAGCCCAGAGACGAACTCTGGGGCCAACGTCCTGACTTTC. V gene TRBV3-1 (or the pseudogene TRBV3-2) combines with J gene TRBJ2-6, with D unresolved. Trimming removed 4 bases from V and 0 bases from J, with 10 bases in between. The CDR3 runs to 16 residues. Germline V lookup: CDR1 LGHDT, CDR2 YNNKEL (reference sequence).

The count of this clone is one. The rearrangement joins TRBV4-1 to TRBJ1-1; D is undetermined. The germline V and J ends were trimmed by 1 base and 5 bases, with 11 bases remaining between them. This CDR3 contains 14 residues. Per germline, CDR1 MGHRA and CDR2 YSYEKL. The CDR3 is CASSQVVGLTEAFF. The CDR3 nucleotides are TGCGCCAGCAGCCAAGTCGTAGGACTAACTGAAGCTTTCTTT.

The chain combines TRBV3-1 (or the pseudogene TRBV3-2) with TRBJ2-2; TRBD2 agrees at 7 bases. This CDR3 comprises 14 residues. CDR1 and CDR2 from the germline V gene are LGHDT and YNNKEL (reference sequence). V lost 6 bases, J lost 5 bases, and 6 bases stayed unmatched. CDR3 protein: CASSPRAGTGELFF. The CDR3 DNA sequence: TGTGCCAGCAGTCCAAGAGCGGGAACCGGGGAGCTGTTTTTT.

This clone was found a few times. The V call is TRBV12-5, the J call TRBJ2-7; D is unclear. The germline V gene encodes CDR1 LGHNT and CDR2 FRNRAP. V lost 0 bases and J lost 3, with 15 bases in between. This CDR3 has 16 residues. CDR3 residues: CASGLVLSQDFYEQYF. The CDR3, as DNA: TGTGCTAGTGGTTTGGTACTCTCCCAGGATTTCTACGAGCAGTACTTC. Variable domain in full (rest from reference TRBV12-5 and TRBJ2-7): DARVTQTPRHKVTEMGQEVTMRCQPILGHNTVFWYRQTMMQGLELLAYFRNRAPLDDSGMPKDRFSAEMPDATLATLKIQPSEPRDSAVYFCASGLVLSQDFYEQYFGPGTRLTVT.

This chain links TRBV2 with TRBJ2-3, with 8 bases fitting TRBD1. V shed 5 bases, J shed 6 bases, and the junction held 7 bases outside the gene matches. In germline, CDR1 is SNHLY, CDR2 FYNNEI. The CDR3 has 14 residues. CDR3 DNA sequence: TGTGCCAGCAGTCGACAGACAGGGGCCGATACGCAGTATTTT. It specifies CASSRQTGADTQYF.

The chain uses TRBV3-1 (or the pseudogene TRBV3-2) and TRBJ2-1; TRBD2 matches at 7 bases. Germline CDR1 is LGHDT and CDR2 is YNNKEL (reference sequence). The CDR3 has 15 amino acids. With V trimmed by 7 bases and J by 6 bases, 12 bases remained unmatched. CDR3: CASKSLGLWVNEQFF. The CDR3 DNA sequence: TGTGCCAGCAAAAGCCTGGGACTATGGGTCAATGAGCAGTTCTTC.

The chain links TRBV4-1 to TRBJ1-1, with D unclear. Trimming stripped 2 bases from V and 8 bases from J, with 9 bases between. The CDR3 has 12 amino acids. Per germline, CDR1 MGHRA and CDR2 YSYEKL. The CDR3 sequence is CASSQPLGEAFF. CDR3 sequence (DNA): TGCGCCAGCAGCCAACCCTTAGGAGAAGCTTTCTTT.

The chain employs TRBV6-1 and TRBJ2-1, with D maybe TRBD2 (5 bases). The CDR3 spans 17 residues. CDR1 is MNHNS and CDR2 is SASEGT in the germline V gene. V gave up 0 bases and J gave up 0 bases, with 12 bases separating them. CDR3 residues: CASSEAPGSSSYNEQFF. The CDR3 DNA follows: TGTGCCAGCAGTGAAGCCCCGGGGTCTAGCTCCTACAATGAGCAGTTCTTC.

The chain combines TRBV6-5 with TRBJ2-7, with 9 bases fitting TRBD2. The CDR3 is 15 amino acids. Germline CDR1 is MNHEY and CDR2 is SVGAGI. After removal of 6 bases from V and 5 bases from J, the junction contained 11 bases not matched to a gene. The CDR3 sequence: CASRNSGLALDEQYF. CDR3 bases: TGTGCCAGCAGAAACTCGGGACTAGCACTCGACGAGCAGTACTTC.

The chain employs TRBV19 and TRBJ1-5; 7 bases line up with TRBD1. This CDR3 has 14 amino acids. CDR1 and CDR2 (germline): LNHDA, SQIVND (reference sequence). J was trimmed by 2 bases and V by 6 bases; bases with no gene match: 4. The CDR3: CASRTGRGNQPQHF. As DNA, the CDR3 is TGTGCCAGTAGGACAGGGCGCGGCAATCAGCCCCAGCATTTT. The entire variable domain, with the rest obtained from reference TRBV19 and TRBJ1-5, is as follows: DGGITQSPKYLFRKEGQNVTLSCEQNLNHDAMYWYRQDPGQGLRLIYYSQIVNDFQKGDIAEGYSVSREKKESFPLTVTSAQKNPTAFYLCASRTGRGNQPQHFGDGTRLSIL.

This clone was seen a few times. The chain couples TRBV5-4 to TRBJ1-2; 8 bases fit TRBD1. The V gene's germline CDR1 is SGHNT and CDR2 YYREEE (reference sequence). The CDR3 contains 13 residues. With 4 bases clipped from V and 4 bases from J, the junction kept 3 bases outside the gene matches. The CDR3 DNA reads TGTGCCAGCAGCCCCGGGACAGGCTATGGCTACACCTTC. It yields the protein CASSPGTGYGYTF.

The chain carries TRBV19 and TRBJ1-1; a weak D match, TRBD1 (5 bases). CDR3 length: 17 residues. CDR1 is LNHDA, CDR2 SQIVND, per germline (reference sequence). Trimming shortened V by 2 bases and J by 3 bases, and 19 bases separated the two germline ends. CDR3 DNA sequence: TGTGCCAGTAGTATATTAACGGGGATAACGGGGGACACTGAAGCTTTCTTT. This translates into CASSILTGITGDTEAFF. Supplemented by reference TRBV19 and TRBJ1-1, the full variable domain reads DGGITQSPKYLFRKEGQNVTLSCEQNLNHDAMYWYRQDPGQGLRLIYYSQIVNDFQKGDIAEGYSVSREKKESFPLTVTSAQKNPTAFYLCASSILTGITGDTEAFFGQGTRLTVV.

The rearrangement uses TRBV7-9 and TRBJ2-3; 9 positions match TRBD2. The CDR3 runs to 14 residues. Unmatched junction bases numbered 0, after V lost 0 bases and J lost 5 bases. In germline, CDR1 is SEHNR, CDR2 FQNEAQ (reference sequence). The CDR3 loop reads CASSLASGRDTQYF. CDR3 coding DNA: TGTGCCAGCAGCTTAGCTAGCGGGAGAGATACGCAGTATTTT.

CDR3 DNA sequence: TGTGCCAGTAGTATAGTTCGCCAGGAGAACACTGAAGCTTTCTTT. It translates to CASSIVRQENTEAFF. The chain joins TRBV19 to TRBJ1-1, with D uncertain. This CDR3 spans 15 amino acids. Germline assignment: CDR1 LNHDA and CDR2 SQIVND (reference sequence). Trimming stripped 1 base from V and 1 base from J, with 10 bases between.

The CDR3 DNA reads TGTGCCAGCAGCCGGGGTTACGAGACCCAGTACTTC. Translation gives CASSRGYETQYF. The chain links TRBV6-5 to TRBJ2-5; TRBD2 might be the D (5 bases). Germline assignment: CDR1 MNHEY and CDR2 SVGAGI. V was clipped by 6 bases and J by 5 bases, with 10 bases between them. The CDR3 contains 12 residues.

The gene calls are TRBV30 and TRBJ1-4; TRBD1 agrees at 9 bases. The V gene's germline CDR1 is GTSNPN and CDR2 SVGIG (reference sequence). Trimming cost V 1 base and J 6 bases; bases outside gene matches: 6. The CDR3 contains 15 residues. The CDR3 spells CAWSGRTGVYEKLFF. The CDR3 DNA sequence: TGTGCCTGGAGTGGGCGGACAGGGGTTTATGAAAAACTGTTTTTT. Using reference TRBV30 and TRBJ1-4 for the parts outside the CDR3, the full variable domain is SQTIHQWPATLVQPVGSPLSLECTVEGTSNPNLYWYRQAAGRGLQLLFYSVGIGQISSEVPQNLSASRPQDRQFILSSKKLLLSDSGFYLCAWSGRTGVYEKLFFGSGTQLSVL.

The chain combines TRBV24-1 with TRBJ2-1; 10 positions agree with TRBD2. Germline V CDR1 and CDR2: KGHDR, SFDVKD. Germline trimming cut 5 bases from V and 9 bases from J; bases unmatched to any gene: 12. CDR3 length: 16 residues. The CDR3 spells CATSGRSGGGFGEQFF. CDR3 sequence (DNA): TGTGCCACCAGTGGTCGCAGCGGGGGGGGATTCGGTGAGCAGTTCTTC.

The chain joins TRBV4-3 to TRBJ2-7; 7 bases line up with TRBD1. The CDR3 extends over 14 amino acids. Germline V gene data show CDR1 as LGHNA and CDR2 as YSLEER. V lost 4 bases, J lost 8 bases, and 11 bases stayed unmatched. The CDR3 region has the DNA TGCGCCAGCAGCCGCTATGACAGGGTTGGAAAGCAGTACTTC. This gives the protein CASSRYDRVGKQYF.